The 23 T cell receptor beta chains in this list originate from one sample, sequenced in a study of cytomegalovirus exposure and HLA in healthy donors. PCR involved 60 Vbeta and 13 Jbeta primers. Assay: immunoSEQ multiplex PCR; the TCRdb copy retains only in-frame clones and omits some. The table records some 180,000 clones, 80% to 90% of them present only once. The sample consisted of PBMCs. The source is a man aged 40-49 years in good health and CMV-seropositive.

This clone was seen a single time. V usage is TRBV7-6 and J usage is TRBJ2-3, with TRBD2 matching 10 bases. The germline V gene has CDR1 SGHVS and CDR2 FNYEAQ. The V segment lost 1 base and the J segment 5 bases; nucleotides outside the gene matches: 3. This CDR3 comprises 15 residues. The DNA of the CDR3 is TGTGCCAGCAGCTTAGGTAGCGGGAGGTTAGATACGCAGTATTTT. Its translation is CASSLGSGRLDTQYF.

The J gene is TRBJ2-2, the V gene TRBV29-1; 9 bases match TRBD1. Germline loops: CDR1 SQVTM, CDR2 ANQGSEA. The CDR3 runs 14 residues. J lost 1 base, V lost 8 bases, and 5 bases had no gene match. CDR3 protein: CSIGQGRNTGELFF. The CDR3 coding sequence is TGCAGCATCGGACAGGGGCGGAACACCGGGGAGCTGTTTTTT.

This clone appeared a single time. This sequence joins TRBV5-1 and TRBJ2-6; tentative D call: TRBD1 (7 bases). Trimming shortened V by 4 bases and J by 4 bases, and 15 bases separated the two germline ends. Germline lookup yields CDR1 SGHRS and CDR2 YFSETQ. CDR3 size: 16 residues. The CDR3 DNA reads TGCGCCAGCAGCCCTCCGGGGGACAGCGGGGCCAACGTCCTGACTTTC. Its translation is CASSPPGDSGANVLTF.

V is TRBV5-1 and J is TRBJ1-1; D may be TRBD1 (5 bases). Germline V gives CDR1 SGHRS, CDR2 YFSETQ. V shed 1 base and J shed 2 bases, with 12 bases lying between them. The CDR3 is 15 amino acids. This chain's CDR3 is CASSLRTQVNTEAFF. CDR3 nucleotides: TGCGCCAGCAGCTTGCGAACACAGGTAAACACTGAAGCTTTCTTT.

The gene calls are TRBV7-2 and TRBJ1-5, with D maybe TRBD1 (5 bases). Germline V lookup: CDR1 SGHTA, CDR2 FQGNSA. V was shortened by 5 bases and J by 9 bases, with 14 bases between the two germline ends. This CDR3 comprises 13 residues. The CDR3 protein is CASSPDTGGPQHF. The CDR3 DNA sequence: TGTGCCAGCAGCCCCGACACGGGGGGGCCCCAGCATTTT.

The CDR3 sequence is CATSRATGTYEQYF. CDR3 DNA sequence: TGTGCCACCAGCAGGGCGACAGGTACCTACGAGCAGTACTTC. The V gene is TRBV15, the J gene TRBJ2-7; maybe TRBD1 (6 bases). V lost 3 bases and J 2 bases, leaving 11 bases between the germline ends. CDR1 LNHNV and CDR2 YYDKDF come from the germline V gene (reference sequence). The CDR3 totals 14 residues.

The chain recombines TRBV5-1 with TRBJ2-1, with D perhaps TRBD1 (5 bases). The CDR3 is made up of 11 amino acids. V lost 3 bases and J 10 bases, leaving 8 bases between the germline ends. The germline gives CDR1 SGHRS, CDR2 YFSETQ. CDR3 protein: CASSWSGEQFF. The CDR3 DNA is TGCGCCAGCAGCTGGTCAGGGGAGCAGTTCTTC.

J is TRBJ2-5 and V is TRBV6-1; 8 positions match TRBD1. CDR3 length: 16 residues. Germline CDR1 and CDR2: MNHNS and SASEGT. The V gene end was trimmed by 4 bases and the J gene end by 5 bases; junction bases not matched to a gene: 12. As DNA, the CDR3 is TGTGCCAGCAGTGCCGACCAGGGGGCGTTAGGGGAGACCCAGTACTTC. Its protein product is CASSADQGALGETQYF.

This clone was counted a single time. The chain joins TRBV19 to TRBJ2-7; 13 positions agree with TRBD2. This CDR3 spans 18 amino acids. Germline CDR1 and CDR2: LNHDA and SQIVND (reference sequence). Trimming cost V 2 bases and J 2 bases; bases outside gene matches: 9. The DNA for the CDR3 is TGTGCCAGTAGTATACGACCCCGGACTAGCGGGGGACCCTACGAGCAGTACTTC. Encoded protein: CASSIRPRTSGGPYEQYF.

Regarding this clone: A junction boundary mismatches the germline segment, possibly from a read error. The CDR3, as DNA: TGTGCCAGCAGTGAGGGCGGGGACGGTGCTTGGTCTGGGGCCAACGGCCTGACTTTC. Translated: CASSEGGDGAWSGANGLTF. The chain combines TRBV2 with TRBJ2-6, with TRBD2 as a possible D gene (6 bases). Germline assignment: CDR1 SNHLY and CDR2 FYNNEI. The CDR3 is made up of 19 amino acids. The full variable domain, its missing parts supplied by reference TRBV2 and TRBJ2-6, is EPEVTQTPSHQVTQMGQEVILRCVPISNHLYFYWYRQILGQKVEFLVSFYNNEISEKSEIFDDQFSVERPDGSNFTLKIRSTKLEDSAMYFCASSEGGDGAWSGANGLTFGAGSRLTVL.

In this sample, this clone turned up a few times. The rearrangement uses TRBV5-4 and TRBJ2-1; D is perhaps TRBD2 (6 bases). V lost 2 bases to trimming and J lost 0 bases, with 12 bases between them. Germline V CDR1 and CDR2: SGHNT, YYREEE (reference sequence). CDR3 length: 16 residues. CDR3 coding DNA: TGTGCCAGCAGCTTACGAAGAGCGGGCTCCTACAATGAGCAGTTCTTC. Protein product: CASSLRRAGSYNEQFF. Full variable domain (outside the CDR3, taken from reference TRBV5-4 and TRBJ2-1): ETGVTQSPTHLIKTRGQQVTLRCSSQSGHNTVSWYQQALGQGPQFIFQYYREEENGRGNFPPRFSGLQFPNYSSELNVNALELDDSALYLCASSLRRAGSYNEQFFGPGTRLTVL.

V is TRBV6-5 and J is TRBJ2-1, with 11 bases fitting TRBD2. The CDR3 has 16 residues. CDR1 MNHEY and CDR2 SVGAGI come from the germline V gene. With 4 bases clipped from V and 9 bases from J, the junction kept 11 bases outside the gene matches. The CDR3 here is CASSSLTSGRLSEQFF. The CDR3 bases are TGTGCCAGCAGTTCCCTCACTAGCGGGAGACTAAGTGAGCAGTTCTTC.

V gene TRBV19 combines with J gene TRBJ2-7; TRBD1 agrees at 7 bases. The CDR3 extends over 15 amino acids. CDR1 is LNHDA, CDR2 SQIVND, per germline (reference sequence). The V segment lost 3 bases and the J segment 4 bases; nucleotides outside the gene matches: 9. CDR3 amino acids: CASSMAAQGDYEQYF. The DNA for the CDR3 is TGTGCCAGTAGTATGGCAGCCCAGGGGGATTACGAGCAGTACTTC.

V is TRBV10-3 and J is TRBJ2-5; TRBD2 matches at 9 bases. There are 15 residues in the CDR3. Germline V gene sequence: CDR1 ENHRY, CDR2 SYGVKD. V dropped 2 bases and J dropped 5; count of bases not matched to a gene: 6. CDR3: CAISEPGTSWETQYF. DNA for the CDR3: TGTGCCATCAGTGAGCCCGGGACTAGCTGGGAGACCCAGTACTTC.

This clone was seen a handful of times. The rearrangement links TRBV29-1 to TRBJ1-1, with TRBD1 matching over 12 bases. This CDR3 is 15 amino acids long. J was trimmed by 3 bases and V by 7 bases; bases with no gene match: 9. CDR1 SQVTM and CDR2 ANQGSEA come from the germline V gene. DNA for the CDR3: TGCAGCGCTACCGGGACAGGGGGCTGGGACACTGAAGCTTTCTTT. It specifies CSATGTGGWDTEAFF.

The chain recombines TRBV9 with TRBJ2-3; 9 nucleotides align to TRBD1. V was pared by 4 bases and J by 4 bases, with 4 bases of the junction left unmatched. Germline V gene sequence: CDR1 SGDLS, CDR2 YYNGEE. CDR3 length: 14 amino acids. CDR3 DNA sequence: TGTGCCAGCAGCTCGGGACAGGGCCCAGATACGCAGTATTTT. Amino acid sequence: CASSSGQGPDTQYF.

The chain carries TRBV11-2 and TRBJ1-1, with TRBD1 matching 7 bases. The CDR3 loop spans 16 amino acids. V lost 2 bases to trimming and J lost 4 bases; unmatched junction nucleotides: 10. Germline CDR1 SGHAT, CDR2 FQNNGV. The CDR3 is CASSLPPRGGGTEAFF. As DNA, the CDR3 is TGTGCCAGCAGCTTACCCCCCCGAGGGGGCGGCACTGAAGCTTTCTTT.

The chain couples TRBV2 to TRBJ1-2; D might be TRBD1 (6 bases). V shed 6 bases and J shed 1 base, with 15 bases lying between them. Germline CDR1 is SNHLY and CDR2 is FYNNEI. This CDR3 has 15 amino acids. CDR3 region: CASRPGAGDNYGYTF. The CDR3 nucleotides are TGTGCCAGCAGGCCTGGGGCAGGGGATAACTATGGCTACACCTTC. The whole variable domain, filled in from reference TRBV2 and TRBJ1-2, reads EPEVTQTPSHQVTQMGQEVILRCVPISNHLYFYWYRQILGQKVEFLVSFYNNEISEKSEIFDDQFSVERPDGSNFTLKIRSTKLEDSAMYFCASRPGAGDNYGYTFGSGTRLTVV.

V gene TRBV11-2 combines with J gene TRBJ2-1; D gene unclear. V was pared by 1 base and J by 8 bases, with 3 bases between. Germline V gives CDR1 SGHAT, CDR2 FQNNGV. The CDR3 is 11 residues long. This chain's CDR3 is CASSLGHEQFF. In nucleotides, the CDR3 is TGTGCCAGCAGCTTAGGGCATGAGCAGTTCTTC.

The J gene is TRBJ2-2, the V gene TRBV29-1; TRBD2 might be the D (5 bases). The germline V gene encodes CDR1 SQVTM and CDR2 ANQGSEA. V was shortened by 6 bases and J by 0 bases, with 8 bases between the two germline ends. CDR3 size: 13 residues. CDR3 sequence reads: CSVDGANTGELFF. The CDR3 nucleotides read TGCAGCGTCGACGGGGCGAACACCGGGGAGCTGTTTTTT.

The chain employs TRBV4-3 and TRBJ2-5; 7 bases are a match to TRBD1. Per the germline V gene, CDR1 is LGHNA and CDR2 is YSLEER. V trimming: 0 bases; J trimming: 5 bases; junction bases outside the gene matches: 15. CDR3 length: 18 amino acids. The CDR3 reads CASSQDLEGQLRFETQYF. The CDR3 nucleotides are TGCGCCAGCAGCCAAGACCTCGAGGGACAGCTCCGATTTGAGACCCAGTACTTC.

The J gene is TRBJ1-6, the V gene TRBV9; D is possibly TRBD1 (5 bases). CDR3 size: 16 residues. V was clipped by 3 bases and J by 10 bases, with 20 bases between them. Germline-derived CDR1 and CDR2 are SGDLS and YYNGEE. This CDR3 is CASSAGGTMGGSPLHF. CDR3 in DNA: TGTGCCAGCAGCGCGGGGGGGACTATGGGAGGGTCACCCCTCCACTTT.

The J gene is TRBJ1-1, the V gene TRBV6-1; D gene ambiguous. Trimming left V 2 bases short and J 2 bases short, with 12 bases between. The length of the CDR3 is 15 residues. The V gene's germline CDR1 is MNHNS and CDR2 SASEGT. The DNA of the CDR3 is TGTGCCAGCAGTGAAAGTGGGCAGTACAACACTGAAGCTTTCTTT. It translates to CASSESGQYNTEAFF.